This T cell receptor beta chain came from a study of pediatric ulcerative colitis. Overall study results and limits: Two rectal CDR3 clonotypes occurred in all ulcerative colitis patients.

The CDR3 length is 13 residues. Germline CDR1 is LNHDA and CDR2 is SQIVND (reference sequence). Trimming removed 8 bases from V and 5 bases from J; junction bases left unmatched: 4. This clone occurred a few times. The target antigen is unknown. Sequencing depth was up to 500,000 reads per sample. Method: immunoSEQ multiplex PCR; TCRdb's copy keeps in-frame clones and lacks some. The repertoire holds about 36,000 clones, less than 90% seen once, with 20% to 25% in the top ten. The rearrangement uses TRBV19 and TRBJ2-7; 12 positions agree with TRBD1. The sequenced material came from blood. The clonotype was recovered from a girl aged 5-17 years with moderate ulcerative colitis. The CDR3 here is CASGTGGIHEQYF. CDR3 coding DNA: TGTGCCAGTGGGACAGGGGGCATCCACGAGCAGTACTTC.